This T cell receptor (beta chain) emerged from a study of T cell repertoires in cytomegalovirus infection. Across the whole study: TCR beta signatures that were public indicated CMV infection and matching HLA type. General observations from the study: In two of eight donors, the top clonotype was HLA-C-restricted CMV-specific. Identification of carriers of CMV plus the relevant HLA was achieved through cumulative public TCR beta family frequency.

TCRdb independently ran MiXCR on the reads; one entry per CDR3 protein. Here the sample spans about 900,000 distinct CDR3 sequences, approximately 31% being singletons. This clonotype was seen more than once but under ten times. Its target is unknown. Trimming removed 6 bases from V and 9 bases from J; junction bases left unmatched: 11. This CDR3 spans 14 amino acids. Germline V gives CDR1 SGHNT, CDR2 YENEEA. The specimen was cultured CD8+ T cells from PBMCs, collected from culture after CMV antigen stimulation. This rearrangement joins TRBV11-3 to TRBJ2-1, with 7 bases that match TRBD2. This sequence originates from a human donor in good health (CMV status not recorded). Some clones in this sample may be carry-over from other donors' samples. In DNA form, the CDR3 reads TGTGCCAGCAGTGAAGCGGGGACCCTTTCTGAGCAGTTCTTC. Its translation: CASSEAGTLSEQFF.